The sequence of this TCR beta chain was determined in a study of cytomegalovirus exposure and HLA in healthy donors. Study observations and caveats: Testing in vitro showed a few CMV-associated chains specific for CMV antigens.

Donors were drawn from the approximately 110-subject validation cohort, separate from the approximately 700-subject first cohort. The protocol was immunoSEQ multiplex PCR, while the TCRdb copy is restricted to in-frame clones and leaves out a portion. Of over 200,000 clones in the sample, nearly 90% were seen once. As regards this clone: The antigen remains unidentified. Mismatch with germline at one junction end may stem from a read error.

This receptor was obtained from a woman aged 18-29 years in good health and CMV-seronegative. The sample consisted of PBMCs.

CDR3 nucleotides: TGTGCTAGCAGCTTAGGGCTAGCGGGGGACGGGGAGCTGTTTTTT. Translated: CASSLGLAGDGELFF. V is TRBV7-7 and J is TRBJ2-2; 10 bases are shared with TRBD2. Per the germline V gene, CDR1 is SSHAT and CDR2 is FNYEAQ (reference sequence). CDR3 length: 15 residues.